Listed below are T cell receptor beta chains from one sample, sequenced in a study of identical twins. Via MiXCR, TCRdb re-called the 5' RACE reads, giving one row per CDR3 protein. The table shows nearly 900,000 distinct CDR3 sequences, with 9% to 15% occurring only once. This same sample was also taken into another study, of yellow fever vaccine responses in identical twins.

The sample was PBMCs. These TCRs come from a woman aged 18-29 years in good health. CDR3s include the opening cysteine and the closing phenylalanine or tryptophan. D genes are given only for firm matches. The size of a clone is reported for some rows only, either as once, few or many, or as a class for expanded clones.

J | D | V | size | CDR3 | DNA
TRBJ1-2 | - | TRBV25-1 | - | CASSEYLANYGYTF | TGTGCCAGCAGTGAATATCTAGCAAACTATGGCTACACCTTC
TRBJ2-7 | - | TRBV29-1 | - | CSVEASGDGKQYF | TGCAGCGTTGAAGCGTCGGGGGACGGCAAGCAGTACTTC
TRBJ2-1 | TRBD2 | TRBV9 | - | CASSVVSAGDFPNEQFF | TGTGCCAGCAGCGTAGTTTCAGCGGGAGACTTTCCGAATGAGCAGTTCTTC
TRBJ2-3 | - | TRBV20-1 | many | CSARPLILAVVDTQYF | TGCAGTGCTAGACCCTTGATTTTGGCGGTGGTAGATACGCAGTATTTT
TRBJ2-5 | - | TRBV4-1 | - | CASSQVVQETQYF | TGCGCCAGCAGCCAAGTAGTCCAAGAGACCCAGTACTTC
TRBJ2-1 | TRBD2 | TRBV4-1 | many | CASSRLADSYNEQFF | TGCGCCAGCAGCCGACTAGCGGATTCCTACAATGAGCAGTTCTTC
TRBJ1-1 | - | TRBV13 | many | CASSGEISEAFF | TGTGCCAGCAGCGGGGAAATCTCTGAAGCTTTCTTT
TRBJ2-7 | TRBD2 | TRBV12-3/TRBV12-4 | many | CASSSPAGAYEQYF | TGTGCCAGCAGTTCCCCTGCGGGAGCATACGAGCAGTACTTC
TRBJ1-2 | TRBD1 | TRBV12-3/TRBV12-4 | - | CASSFSDRALYGYTF | TGTGCCAGCAGTTTTTCCGACAGGGCACTCTATGGCTACACCTTC
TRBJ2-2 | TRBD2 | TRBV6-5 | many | CASSYSRGGDTGELFF | TGTGCCAGCAGTTACTCGAGGGGAGGGGACACCGGGGAGCTGTTTTTT
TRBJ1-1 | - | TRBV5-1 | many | CASSLSVGGMSTEAFF | TGCGCCAGCAGCTTGTCGGTCGGGGGGATGAGCACTGAAGCTTTCTTT
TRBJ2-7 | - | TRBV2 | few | CASSESMSSYEQYF | TGTGCCAGCAGTGAAAGCATGAGCTCCTACGAGCAGTACTTC
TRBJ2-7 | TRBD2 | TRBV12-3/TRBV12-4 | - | CASRGLAGATEQYF | TGTGCCAGCAGAGGACTAGCGGGAGCCACCGAGCAGTACTTC
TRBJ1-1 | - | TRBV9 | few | CASSPPPLTEAFF | TGTGCCAGCAGCCCTCCACCCCTCACCGAAGCTTTCTTT
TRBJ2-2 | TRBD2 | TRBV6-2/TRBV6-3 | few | CASRVLAGGPGELFF | TGTGCCAGCAGGGTCCTAGCGGGAGGGCCCGGGGAGCTGTTTTTT
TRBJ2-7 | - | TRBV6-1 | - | CASRPDRLTSYEQYF | TGTGCCAGCAGACCTGACAGGCTAACATCCTACGAGCAGTACTTC
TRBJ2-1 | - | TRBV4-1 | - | CASSQPRDVRDKEDYEQFF | TGCGCCAGCAGCCAACCGAGAGATGTAAGGGACAAGGAGGACTATGAGCAGTTCTTC
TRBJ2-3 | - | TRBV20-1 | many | CSAPRYSTDTQYF | TGCAGTGCCCCGCGGTACAGCACAGATACGCAGTATTTT
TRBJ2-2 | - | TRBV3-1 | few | CASSQDVGGTTWGLFF | TGTGCCAGCAGCCAAGATGTTGGCGGGACGACCTGGGGGCTGTTTTTT
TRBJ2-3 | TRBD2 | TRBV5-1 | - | CASSVPSGSLGTDTQYF | TGCGCCAGCAGCGTACCTAGCGGGAGCTTAGGTACAGATACGCAGTATTTT
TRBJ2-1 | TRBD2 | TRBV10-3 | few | CAIRPGTSGSNNEQFF | TGTGCCATCAGGCCCGGGACTAGCGGGAGTAACAATGAGCAGTTCTTC
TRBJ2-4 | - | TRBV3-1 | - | CASSQIMGAKNIQYF | TGTGCCAGCAGCCAAATCATGGGGGCCAAAAACATTCAGTACTTC
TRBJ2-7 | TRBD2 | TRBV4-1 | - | CASSQEFSGGPRNEQYF | TGCGCCAGCAGCCAAGAATTTTCGGGAGGGCCCAGAAACGAGCAGTACTTC
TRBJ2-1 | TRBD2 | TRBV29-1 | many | CSVGPHGRGNEQFF | TGCAGCGTTGGACCCCACGGGAGGGGGAATGAGCAGTTCTTC
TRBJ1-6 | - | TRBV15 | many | CATSKDRGSPLHF | TGTGCCACCAGTAAGGATCGGGGTTCACCCCTCCACTTT
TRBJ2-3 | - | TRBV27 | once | CASSPRDPTDTQYF | TGTGCCAGCAGTCCCCGGGACCCTACAGATACGCAGTATTTT
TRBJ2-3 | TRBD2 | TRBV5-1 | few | CASSSERGPDTDTQYF | TGCGCCAGCAGCTCTGAGCGGGGCCCTGACACAGATACGCAGTATTTT
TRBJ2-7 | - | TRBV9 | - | CASSEYAGVGEQYF | TGTGCCAGCAGCGAATACGCAGGGGTGGGCGAGCAGTACTTC
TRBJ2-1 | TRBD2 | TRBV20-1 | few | CSAYRLAGGLNEQFF | TGCAGTGCTTACCGACTAGCGGGAGGGCTCAATGAGCAGTTCTTC
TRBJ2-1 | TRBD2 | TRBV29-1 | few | CSVERGLYNEQFF | TGCAGCGTGGAGCGGGGACTGTACAATGAGCAGTTCTTC
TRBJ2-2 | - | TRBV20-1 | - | CSARVEGTGELFF | TGCAGTGCTAGAGTAGAGGGGACCGGGGAGCTGTTTTTT
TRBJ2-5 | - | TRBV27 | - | CASSLLREETQYF | TGTGCCAGCAGTTTACTCAGGGAAGAGACCCAGTACTTC
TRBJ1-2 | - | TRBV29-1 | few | CSTEARYGYTF | TGCAGCACAGAAGCTAGGTATGGCTACACCTTC
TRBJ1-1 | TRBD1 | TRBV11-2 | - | CASSLGTGSEAFF | TGTGCCAGCAGCTTAGGGACAGGTTCCGAAGCTTTCTTT
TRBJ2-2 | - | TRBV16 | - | CASSQAAAGELFF | TGTGCCAGCAGCCAAGCGGCCGCCGGGGAGCTGTTTTTT
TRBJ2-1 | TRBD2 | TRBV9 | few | CASSAPAGVAGVSYNEQFF | TGTGCCAGCAGCGCCCCAGCAGGAGTAGCGGGAGTTTCCTACAATGAGCAGTTCTTC
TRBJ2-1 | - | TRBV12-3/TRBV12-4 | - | CASSLVSSRYNEQFF | TGTGCCAGCAGTTTAGTCTCGTCGAGATACAATGAGCAGTTCTTC
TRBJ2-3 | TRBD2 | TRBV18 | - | CASSPPGLAGGVDTQYF | TGTGCCAGCTCACCACCGGGACTAGCGGGAGGAGTAGATACGCAGTATTTT
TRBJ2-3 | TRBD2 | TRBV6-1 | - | CASSLRTSGRADTQYF | TGTGCCAGCAGCCTCCGGACTAGCGGGAGGGCGGATACGCAGTATTTT